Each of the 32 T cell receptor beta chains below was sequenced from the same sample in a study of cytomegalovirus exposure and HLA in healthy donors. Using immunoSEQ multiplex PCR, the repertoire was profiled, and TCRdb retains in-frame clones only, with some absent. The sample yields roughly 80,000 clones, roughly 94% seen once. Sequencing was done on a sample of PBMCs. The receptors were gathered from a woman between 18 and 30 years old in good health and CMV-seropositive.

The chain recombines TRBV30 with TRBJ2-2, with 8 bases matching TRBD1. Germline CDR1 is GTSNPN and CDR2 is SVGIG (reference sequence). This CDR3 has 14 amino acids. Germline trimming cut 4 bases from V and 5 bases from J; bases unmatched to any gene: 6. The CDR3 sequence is CAWTQGASTGELFF. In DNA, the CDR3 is TGTGCCTGGACGCAGGGGGCTAGTACCGGGGAGCTGTTTTTT. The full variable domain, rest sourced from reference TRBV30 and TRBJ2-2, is SQTIHQWPATLVQPVGSPLSLECTVEGTSNPNLYWYRQAAGRGLQLLFYSVGIGQISSEVPQNLSASRPQDRQFILSSKKLLLSDSGFYLCAWTQGASTGELFFGEGSRLTVL.

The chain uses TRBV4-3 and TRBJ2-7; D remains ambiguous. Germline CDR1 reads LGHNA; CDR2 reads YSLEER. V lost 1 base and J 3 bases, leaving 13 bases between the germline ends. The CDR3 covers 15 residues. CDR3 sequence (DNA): TGCGCCAGCAGCCAAGTTAGGCAGGTCGGCTACGAGCAGTACTTC. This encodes CASSQVRQVGYEQYF.

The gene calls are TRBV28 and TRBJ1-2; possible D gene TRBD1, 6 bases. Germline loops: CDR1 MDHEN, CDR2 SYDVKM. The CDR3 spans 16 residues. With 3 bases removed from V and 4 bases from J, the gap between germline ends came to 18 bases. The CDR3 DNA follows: TGTGCCAGCAGTTTGCTTTCGGACAGTCAACCCTATGGCTACACCTTC. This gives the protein CASSLLSDSQPYGYTF.

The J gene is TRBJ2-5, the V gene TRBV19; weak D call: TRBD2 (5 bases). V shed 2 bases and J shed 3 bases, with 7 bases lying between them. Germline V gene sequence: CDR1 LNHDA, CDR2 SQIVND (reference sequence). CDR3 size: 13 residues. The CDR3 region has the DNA TGTGCCAGTAGTATAACCGGGGAAGAGACCCAGTACTTC. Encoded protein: CASSITGEETQYF.

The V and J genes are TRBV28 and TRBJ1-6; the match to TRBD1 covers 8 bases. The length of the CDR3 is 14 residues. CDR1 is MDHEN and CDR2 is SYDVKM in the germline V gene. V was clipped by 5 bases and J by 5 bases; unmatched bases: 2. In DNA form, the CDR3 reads TGTGCCAGCAGTCGGGACAGGCATAATTCACCCCTCCACTTT. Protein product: CASSRDRHNSPLHF.

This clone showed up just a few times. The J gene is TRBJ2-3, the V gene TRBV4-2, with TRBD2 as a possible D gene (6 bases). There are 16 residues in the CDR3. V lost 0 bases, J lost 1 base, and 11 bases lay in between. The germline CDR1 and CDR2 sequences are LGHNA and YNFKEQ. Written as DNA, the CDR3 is TGTGCCAGCAGCCAAGAGGAGGGAGAAGGCACAGATACGCAGTATTTT. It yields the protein CASSQEEGEGTDTQYF.

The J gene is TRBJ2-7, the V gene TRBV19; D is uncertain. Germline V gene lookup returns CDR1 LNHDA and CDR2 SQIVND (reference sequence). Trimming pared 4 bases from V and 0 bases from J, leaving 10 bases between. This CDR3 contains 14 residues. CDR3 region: CASSTTASSYEQYF. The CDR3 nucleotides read TGTGCCAGTAGTACGACGGCTAGCTCCTACGAGCAGTACTTC.

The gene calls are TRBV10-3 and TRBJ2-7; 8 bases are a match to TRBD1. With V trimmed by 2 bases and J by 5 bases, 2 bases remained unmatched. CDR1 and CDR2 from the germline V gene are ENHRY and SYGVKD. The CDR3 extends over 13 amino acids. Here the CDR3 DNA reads TGTGCCATCAGTGAGGGACAGGGTGACGAGCAGTACTTC. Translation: CAISEGQGDEQYF.

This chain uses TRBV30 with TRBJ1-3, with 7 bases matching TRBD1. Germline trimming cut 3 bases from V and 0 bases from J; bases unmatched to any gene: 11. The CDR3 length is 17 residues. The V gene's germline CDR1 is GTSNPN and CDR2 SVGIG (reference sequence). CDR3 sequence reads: CAWSRRGTAFSGNTIYF. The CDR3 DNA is TGTGCCTGGAGCCGACGCGGGACAGCCTTCTCTGGAAACACCATATATTTT. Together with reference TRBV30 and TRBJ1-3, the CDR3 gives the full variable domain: SQTIHQWPATLVQPVGSPLSLECTVEGTSNPNLYWYRQAAGRGLQLLFYSVGIGQISSEVPQNLSASRPQDRQFILSSKKLLLSDSGFYLCAWSRRGTAFSGNTIYFGEGSWLTVV.

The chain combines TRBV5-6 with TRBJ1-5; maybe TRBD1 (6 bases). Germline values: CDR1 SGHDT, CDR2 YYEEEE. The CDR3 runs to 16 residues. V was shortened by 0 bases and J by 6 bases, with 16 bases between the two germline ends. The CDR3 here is CASSLGGPGGPQPQHF. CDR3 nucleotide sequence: TGTGCCAGCAGCTTGGGGGGGCCCGGGGGGCCTCAGCCCCAGCATTTT.

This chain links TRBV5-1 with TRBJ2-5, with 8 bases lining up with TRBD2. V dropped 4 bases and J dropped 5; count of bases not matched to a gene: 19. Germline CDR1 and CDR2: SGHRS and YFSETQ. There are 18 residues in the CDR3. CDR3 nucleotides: TGCGCCAGCAGCGGGAGAGTGCGGGGGGCAGCCGACGGGGAGACCCAGTACTTC. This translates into CASSGRVRGAADGETQYF.

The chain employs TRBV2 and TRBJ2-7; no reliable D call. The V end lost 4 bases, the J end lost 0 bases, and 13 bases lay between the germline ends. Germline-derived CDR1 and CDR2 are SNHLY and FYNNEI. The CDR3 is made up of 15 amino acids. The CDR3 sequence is CASSGDTLSSYEQYF. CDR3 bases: TGTGCCAGCAGTGGTGACACTTTAAGCTCCTACGAGCAGTACTTC.

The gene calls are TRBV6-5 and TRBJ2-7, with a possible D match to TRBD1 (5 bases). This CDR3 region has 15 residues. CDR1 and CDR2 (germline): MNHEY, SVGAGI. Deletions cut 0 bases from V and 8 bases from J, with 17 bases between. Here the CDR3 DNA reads TGTGCCAGCAGTTACTCGCGGCCAGGGAATTCTAAGCAGTACTTC. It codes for CASSYSRPGNSKQYF.

The CDR3 sequence: CATGYRAREQYF. Written as DNA, the CDR3 is TGTGCCACCGGGTACAGGGCCCGCGAGCAGTACTTC. The V call is TRBV7-8, the J call TRBJ2-7; D might be TRBD1 (6 bases). The germline V gene encodes CDR1 SGHVS and CDR2 FQNEAQ. V was clipped by 10 bases and J by 6 bases, with 16 bases between them. This CDR3 spans 12 amino acids.

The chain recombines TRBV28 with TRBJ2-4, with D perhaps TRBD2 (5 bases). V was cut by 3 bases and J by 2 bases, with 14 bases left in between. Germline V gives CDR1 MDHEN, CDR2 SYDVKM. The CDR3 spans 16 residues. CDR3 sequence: CASSFWSRGTKNIQYF. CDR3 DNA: TGTGCCAGCAGTTTTTGGTCGCGAGGGACCAAAAACATTCAGTACTTC. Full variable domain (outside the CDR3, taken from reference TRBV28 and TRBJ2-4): DVKVTQSSRYLVKRTGEKVFLECVQDMDHENMFWYRQDPGLGLRLIYFSYDVKMKEKGDIPEGYSVSREKKERFSLILESASTNQTSMYLCASSFWSRGTKNIQYFGAGTRLSVL.

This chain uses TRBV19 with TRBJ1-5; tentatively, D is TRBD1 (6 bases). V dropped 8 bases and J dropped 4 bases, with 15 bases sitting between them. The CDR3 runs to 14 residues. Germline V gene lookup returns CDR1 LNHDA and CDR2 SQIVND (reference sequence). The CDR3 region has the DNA TGTGCCAGTGGACCAGGGGTAGGAAATCAGCCCCAGCATTTT. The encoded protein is CASGPGVGNQPQHF.

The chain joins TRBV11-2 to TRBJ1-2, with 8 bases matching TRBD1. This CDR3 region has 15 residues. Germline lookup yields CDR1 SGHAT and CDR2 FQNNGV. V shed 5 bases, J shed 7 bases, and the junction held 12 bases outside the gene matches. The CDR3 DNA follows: TGTGCCAGCAGCACCCACTGGACAGGGTCGGGTGGCTACACCTTC. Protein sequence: CASSTHWTGSGGYTF. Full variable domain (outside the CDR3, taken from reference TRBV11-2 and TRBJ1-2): EAGVAQSPRYKIIEKRQSVAFWCNPISGHATLYWYQQILGQGPKLLIQFQNNGVVDDSQLPKDRFSAERLKGVDSTLKIQPAKLEDSAVYLCASSTHWTGSGGYTFGSGTRLTVV.

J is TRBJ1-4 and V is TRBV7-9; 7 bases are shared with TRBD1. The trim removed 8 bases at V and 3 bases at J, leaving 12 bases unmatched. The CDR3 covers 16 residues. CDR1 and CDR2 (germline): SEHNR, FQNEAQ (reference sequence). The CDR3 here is CASGLLDRVANEKLFF. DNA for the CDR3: TGTGCCAGCGGCCTCCTAGACAGGGTTGCTAATGAAAAACTGTTTTTT.

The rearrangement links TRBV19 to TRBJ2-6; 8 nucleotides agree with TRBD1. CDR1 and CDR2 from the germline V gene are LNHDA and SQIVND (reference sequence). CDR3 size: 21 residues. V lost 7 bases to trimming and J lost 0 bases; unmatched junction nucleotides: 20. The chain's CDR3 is CASTYRGFSANVASGANVLTF. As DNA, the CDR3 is TGTGCCAGTACCTACAGGGGGTTCAGCGCCAATGTTGCCTCTGGGGCCAACGTCCTGACTTTC.

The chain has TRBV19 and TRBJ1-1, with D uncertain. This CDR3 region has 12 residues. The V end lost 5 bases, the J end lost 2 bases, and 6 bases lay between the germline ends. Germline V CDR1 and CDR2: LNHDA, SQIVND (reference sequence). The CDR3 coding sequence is TGTGCCAGTAGTCTCTTCAACACTGAAGCTTTCTTT. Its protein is CASSLFNTEAFF.

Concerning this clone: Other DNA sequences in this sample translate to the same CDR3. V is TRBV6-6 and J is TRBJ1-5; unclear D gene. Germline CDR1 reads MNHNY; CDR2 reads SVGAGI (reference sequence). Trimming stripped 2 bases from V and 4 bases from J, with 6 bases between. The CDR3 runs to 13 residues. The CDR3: CASSYRGNQPQHF. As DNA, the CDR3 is TGTGCCAGCAGTTACCGGGGAAATCAGCCCCAGCATTTT.

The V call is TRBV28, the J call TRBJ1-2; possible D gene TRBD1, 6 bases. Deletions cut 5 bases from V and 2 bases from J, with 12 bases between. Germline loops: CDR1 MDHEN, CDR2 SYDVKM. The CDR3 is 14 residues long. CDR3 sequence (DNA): TGTGCCAGCAGTACTTACGGACAGAACTATGGCTACACCTTC. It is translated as CASSTYGQNYGYTF.

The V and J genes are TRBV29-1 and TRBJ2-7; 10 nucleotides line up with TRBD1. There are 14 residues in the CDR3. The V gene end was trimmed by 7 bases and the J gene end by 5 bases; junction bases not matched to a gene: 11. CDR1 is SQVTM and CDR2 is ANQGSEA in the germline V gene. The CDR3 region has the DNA TGCAGCGCGTCCGGGACAGGGGTTATCCACGAGCAGTACTTC. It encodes CSASGTGVIHEQYF.

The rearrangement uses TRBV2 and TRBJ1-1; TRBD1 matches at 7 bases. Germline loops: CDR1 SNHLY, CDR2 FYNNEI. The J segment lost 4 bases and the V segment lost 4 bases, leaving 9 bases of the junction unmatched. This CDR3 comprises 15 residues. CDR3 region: CASSVSTPGGTEAFF. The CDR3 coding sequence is TGTGCCAGCAGTGTGAGCACCCCAGGGGGCACTGAAGCTTTCTTT.

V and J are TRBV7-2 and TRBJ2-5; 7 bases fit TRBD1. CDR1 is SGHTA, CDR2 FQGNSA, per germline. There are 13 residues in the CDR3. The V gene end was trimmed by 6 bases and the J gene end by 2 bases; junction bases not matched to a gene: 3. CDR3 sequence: CASRRGQQETQYF. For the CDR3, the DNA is TGTGCCAGCAGGAGGGGACAGCAAGAGACCCAGTACTTC.

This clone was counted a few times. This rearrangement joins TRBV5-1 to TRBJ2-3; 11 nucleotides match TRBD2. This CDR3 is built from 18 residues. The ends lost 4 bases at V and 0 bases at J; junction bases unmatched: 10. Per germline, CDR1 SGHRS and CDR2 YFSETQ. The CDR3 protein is CASSAPGLAATSTDTQYF. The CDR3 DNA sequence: TGCGCCAGCAGCGCCCCGGGACTAGCGGCTACTAGCACAGATACGCAGTATTTT.

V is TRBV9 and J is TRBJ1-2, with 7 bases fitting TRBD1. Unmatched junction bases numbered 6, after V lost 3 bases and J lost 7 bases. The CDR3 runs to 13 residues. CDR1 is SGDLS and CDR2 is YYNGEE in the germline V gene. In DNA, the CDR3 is TGTGCCAGCAGCGGACAGGGCTATGGTGGCTACACCTTC. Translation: CASSGQGYGGYTF.

The DNA for the CDR3 is TGCGCCAGCAGCCAAGATTGGAGACAGGGAATAGACCCATTCAAAAACATTCAGTACTTC. Encoded protein: CASSQDWRQGIDPFKNIQYF. The rearrangement joins TRBV4-1 to TRBJ2-4; 7 nucleotides align to TRBD1. V lost 0 bases to trimming and J lost 3 bases; unmatched junction nucleotides: 17. CDR3 length equals 20 residues. The germline V gene has CDR1 MGHRA and CDR2 YSYEKL.

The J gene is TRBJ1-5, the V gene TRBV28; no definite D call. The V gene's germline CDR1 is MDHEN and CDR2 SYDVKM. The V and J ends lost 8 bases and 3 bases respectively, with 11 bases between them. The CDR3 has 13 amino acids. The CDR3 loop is CASVSPDNQPQHF. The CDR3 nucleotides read TGTGCCAGCGTCAGTCCCGACAATCAGCCCCAGCATTTT. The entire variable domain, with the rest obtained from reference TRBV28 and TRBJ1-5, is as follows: DVKVTQSSRYLVKRTGEKVFLECVQDMDHENMFWYRQDPGLGLRLIYFSYDVKMKEKGDIPEGYSVSREKKERFSLILESASTNQTSMYLCASVSPDNQPQHFGDGTRLSIL.

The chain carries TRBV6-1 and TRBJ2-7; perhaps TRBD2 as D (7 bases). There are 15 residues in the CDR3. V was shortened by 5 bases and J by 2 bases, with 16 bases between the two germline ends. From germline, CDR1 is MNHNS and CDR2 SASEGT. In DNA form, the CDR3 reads TGTGCCAGCAGTTTCCCAGGGGAGGGCCCCTACGAGCAGTACTTC. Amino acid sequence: CASSFPGEGPYEQYF.

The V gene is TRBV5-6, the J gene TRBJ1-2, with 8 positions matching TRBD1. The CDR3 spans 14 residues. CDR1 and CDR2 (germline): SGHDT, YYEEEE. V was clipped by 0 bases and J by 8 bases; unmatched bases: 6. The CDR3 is CASSLVRGRRGYTF. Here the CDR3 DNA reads TGTGCCAGCAGCTTGGTCAGGGGGCGAAGGGGCTACACCTTC.

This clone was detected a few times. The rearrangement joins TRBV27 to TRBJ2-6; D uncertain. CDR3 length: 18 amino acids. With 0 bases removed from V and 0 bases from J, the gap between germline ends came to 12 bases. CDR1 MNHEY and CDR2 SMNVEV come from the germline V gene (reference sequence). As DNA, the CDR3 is TGTGCCAGCAGTTTATCGGGCGTGGTGGGCTCTGGGGCCAACGTCCTGACTTTC. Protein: CASSLSGVVGSGANVLTF.